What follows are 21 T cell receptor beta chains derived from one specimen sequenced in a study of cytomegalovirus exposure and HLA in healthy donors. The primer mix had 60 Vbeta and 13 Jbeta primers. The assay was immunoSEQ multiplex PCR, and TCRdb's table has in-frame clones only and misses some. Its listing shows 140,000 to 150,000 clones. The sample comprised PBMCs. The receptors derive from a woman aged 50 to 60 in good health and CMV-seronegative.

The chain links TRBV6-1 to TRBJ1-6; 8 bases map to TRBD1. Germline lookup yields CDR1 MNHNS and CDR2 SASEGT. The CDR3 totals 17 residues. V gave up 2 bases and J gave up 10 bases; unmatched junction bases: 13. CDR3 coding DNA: TGTGCCAGCAGTGAAACCTGGACAGGGACCTTAGGCTCACCCCTCCACTTT. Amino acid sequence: CASSETWTGTLGSPLHF.

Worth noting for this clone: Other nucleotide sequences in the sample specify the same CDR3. CDR3 region: CASSSDRAGANVLTF. CDR3 sequence (DNA): TGCGCCAGCAGCTCCGACAGGGCTGGGGCCAACGTCCTGACTTTC. The chain is built from TRBV5-1 and TRBJ2-6, with 7 bases fitting TRBD1. Germline CDR1 SGHRS, CDR2 YFSETQ. CDR3 length: 15 amino acids. J was trimmed by 2 bases and V by 3 bases; bases with no gene match: 2.

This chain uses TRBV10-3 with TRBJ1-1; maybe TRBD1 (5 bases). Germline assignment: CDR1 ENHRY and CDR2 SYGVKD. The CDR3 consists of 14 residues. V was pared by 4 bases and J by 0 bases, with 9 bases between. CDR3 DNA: TGTGCCATCAGTGTCGGGGGGATGAACACTGAAGCTTTCTTT. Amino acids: CAISVGGMNTEAFF.

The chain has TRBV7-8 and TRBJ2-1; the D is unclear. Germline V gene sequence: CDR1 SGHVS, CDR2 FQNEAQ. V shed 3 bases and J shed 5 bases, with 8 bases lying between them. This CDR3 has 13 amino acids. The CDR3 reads CASSFGIDNEQFF. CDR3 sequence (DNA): TGTGCCAGCAGCTTCGGTATTGACAATGAGCAGTTCTTC.

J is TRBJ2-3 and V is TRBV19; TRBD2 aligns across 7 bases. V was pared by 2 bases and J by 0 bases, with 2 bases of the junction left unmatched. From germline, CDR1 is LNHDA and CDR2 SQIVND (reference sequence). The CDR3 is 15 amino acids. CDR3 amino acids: CASSILAASTDTQYF. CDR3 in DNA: TGTGCCAGTAGTATACTAGCGGCTAGCACAGATACGCAGTATTTT.

The CDR3 is CASSQVGGTEAFF. The CDR3 DNA follows: TGTGCCAGCAGCCAAGTGGGGGGAACTGAAGCTTTCTTT. The chain carries TRBV14 and TRBJ1-1; TRBD1 might be the D (5 bases). The CDR3 is 13 amino acids. V was shortened by 1 base and J by 5 bases, with 8 bases between the two germline ends. The germline CDR1 and CDR2 sequences are SGHDN and FVKESK.

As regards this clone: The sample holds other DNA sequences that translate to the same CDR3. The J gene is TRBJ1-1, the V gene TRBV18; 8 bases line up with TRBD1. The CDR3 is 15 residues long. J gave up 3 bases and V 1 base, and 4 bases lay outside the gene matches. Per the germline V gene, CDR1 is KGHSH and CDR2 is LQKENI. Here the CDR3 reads CASSPRTGRDTEAFF. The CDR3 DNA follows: TGTGCCAGCTCACCACGGACAGGGCGGGACACTGAAGCTTTCTTT.

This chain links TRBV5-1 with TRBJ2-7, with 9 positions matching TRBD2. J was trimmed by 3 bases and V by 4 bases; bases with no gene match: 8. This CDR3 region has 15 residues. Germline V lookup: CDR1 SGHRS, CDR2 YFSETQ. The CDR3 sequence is CASSPPTSGFYEQYF. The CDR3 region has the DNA TGCGCCAGCAGCCCTCCTACTAGCGGGTTCTACGAGCAGTACTTC.

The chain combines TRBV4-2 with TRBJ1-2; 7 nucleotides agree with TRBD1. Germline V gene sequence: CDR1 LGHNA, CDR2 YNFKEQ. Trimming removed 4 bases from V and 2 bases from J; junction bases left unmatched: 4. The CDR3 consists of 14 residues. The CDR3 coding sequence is TGTGCCAGCAGCCTAGACAGGGTCAACTATGGCTACACCTTC. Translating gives CASSLDRVNYGYTF.

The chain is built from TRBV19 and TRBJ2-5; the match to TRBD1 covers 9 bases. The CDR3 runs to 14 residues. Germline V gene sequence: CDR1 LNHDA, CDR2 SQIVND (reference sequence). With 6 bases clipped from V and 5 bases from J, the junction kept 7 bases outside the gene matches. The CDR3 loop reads CASRIQGASETQYF. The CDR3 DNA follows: TGTGCCAGTAGAATACAGGGGGCATCGGAGACCCAGTACTTC.

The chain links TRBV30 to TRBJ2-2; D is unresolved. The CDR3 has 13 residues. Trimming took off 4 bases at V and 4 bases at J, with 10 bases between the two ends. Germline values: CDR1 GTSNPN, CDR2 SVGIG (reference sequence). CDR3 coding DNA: TGTGCCTGGAACCGCCTGAGCACCGGGGAGCTGTTTTTT. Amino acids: CAWNRLSTGELFF.

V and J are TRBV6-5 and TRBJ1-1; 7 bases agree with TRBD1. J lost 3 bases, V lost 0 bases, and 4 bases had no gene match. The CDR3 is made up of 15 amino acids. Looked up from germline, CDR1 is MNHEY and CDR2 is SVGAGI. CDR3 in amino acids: CASSYSRQGDTEAFF. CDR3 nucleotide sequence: TGTGCCAGCAGTTACTCGAGACAGGGTGACACTGAAGCTTTCTTT.

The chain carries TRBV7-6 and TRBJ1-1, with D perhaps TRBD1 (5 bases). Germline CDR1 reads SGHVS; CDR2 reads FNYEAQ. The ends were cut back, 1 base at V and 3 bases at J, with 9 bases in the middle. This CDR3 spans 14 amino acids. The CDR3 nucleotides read TGTGCCAGCAGCTTAGTGCAGGGTCACACTGAAGCTTTCTTT. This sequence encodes CASSLVQGHTEAFF.

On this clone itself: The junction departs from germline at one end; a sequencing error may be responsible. The CDR3 DNA is TGTGCTAGCAGCTTAGGTTCCGGTAGCCAAGAGACCCAGTACTTC. This translates into CASSLGSGSQETQYF. The rearrangement uses TRBV7-7 and TRBJ2-5; no reliable D call. This CDR3 is built from 15 residues. Per germline, CDR1 SSHAT and CDR2 FNYEAQ (reference sequence).

The CDR3 loop reads CASSFTSGDGVNYGYTF. The CDR3 DNA sequence: TGTGCCAGCAGTTTCACCTCTGGAGACGGGGTCAACTATGGCTACACCTTC. The V call is TRBV28, the J call TRBJ1-2; D is unclear. Germline V gene data show CDR1 as MDHEN and CDR2 as SYDVKM. Trimming shortened V by 3 bases and J by 2 bases, and 19 bases separated the two germline ends. The CDR3 has 17 residues.

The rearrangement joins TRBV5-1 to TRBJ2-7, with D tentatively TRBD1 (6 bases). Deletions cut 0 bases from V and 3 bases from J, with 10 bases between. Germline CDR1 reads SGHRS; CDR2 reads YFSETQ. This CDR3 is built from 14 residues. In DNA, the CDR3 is TGCGCCAGCAGCTTGGATCGACAGGACTACGAGCAGTACTTC. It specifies CASSLDRQDYEQYF.

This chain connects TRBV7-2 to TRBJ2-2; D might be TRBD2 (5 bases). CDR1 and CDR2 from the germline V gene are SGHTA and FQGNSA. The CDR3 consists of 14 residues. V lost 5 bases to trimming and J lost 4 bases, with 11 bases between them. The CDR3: CASSKLEGTGELFF. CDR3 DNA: TGTGCCAGCAGCAAGCTTGAGGGCACCGGGGAGCTGTTTTTT.

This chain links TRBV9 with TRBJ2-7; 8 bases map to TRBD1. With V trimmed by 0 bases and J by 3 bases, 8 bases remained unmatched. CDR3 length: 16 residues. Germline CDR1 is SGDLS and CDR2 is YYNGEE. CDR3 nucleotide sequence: TGTGCCAGCAGCGTAGACGCCGCAGGGGGCGTCTACGAGCAGTACTTC. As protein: CASSVDAAGGVYEQYF.

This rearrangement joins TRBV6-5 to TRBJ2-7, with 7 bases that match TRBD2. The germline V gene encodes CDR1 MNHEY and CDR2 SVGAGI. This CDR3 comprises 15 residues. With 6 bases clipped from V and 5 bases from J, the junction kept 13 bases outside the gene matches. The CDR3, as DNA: TGTGCCAGCAGGCTACGCGGCGGGAGAATACACGAGCAGTACTTC. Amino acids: CASRLRGGRIHEQYF.

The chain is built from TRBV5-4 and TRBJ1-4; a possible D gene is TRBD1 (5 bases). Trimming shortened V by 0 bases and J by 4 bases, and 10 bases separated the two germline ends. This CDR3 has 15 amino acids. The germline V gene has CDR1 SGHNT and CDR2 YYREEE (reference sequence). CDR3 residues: CASSLEPTDNEKLFF. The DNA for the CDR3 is TGTGCCAGCAGCTTGGAGCCGACAGATAATGAAAAACTGTTTTTT.

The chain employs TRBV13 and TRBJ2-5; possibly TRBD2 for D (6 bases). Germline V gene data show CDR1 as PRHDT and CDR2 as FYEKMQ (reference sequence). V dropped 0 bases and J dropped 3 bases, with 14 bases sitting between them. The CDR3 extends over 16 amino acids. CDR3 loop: CASSLGALSGEETQYF. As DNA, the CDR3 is TGTGCCAGCAGCTTAGGGGCCCTATCGGGGGAAGAGACCCAGTACTTC.